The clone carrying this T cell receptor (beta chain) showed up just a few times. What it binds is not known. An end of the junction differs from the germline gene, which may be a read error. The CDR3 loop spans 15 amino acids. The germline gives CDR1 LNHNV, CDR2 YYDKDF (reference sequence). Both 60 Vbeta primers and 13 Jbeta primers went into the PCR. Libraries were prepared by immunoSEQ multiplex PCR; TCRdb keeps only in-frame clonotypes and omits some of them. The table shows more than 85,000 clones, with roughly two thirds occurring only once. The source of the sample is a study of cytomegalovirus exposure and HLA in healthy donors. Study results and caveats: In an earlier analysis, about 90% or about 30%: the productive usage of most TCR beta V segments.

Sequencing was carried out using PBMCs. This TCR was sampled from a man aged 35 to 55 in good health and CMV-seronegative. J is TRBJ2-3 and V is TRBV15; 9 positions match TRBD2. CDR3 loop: CSTSRSSGGPVTQYF. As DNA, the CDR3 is TGTTCCACCAGCAGAAGTAGCGGGGGCCCCGTTACGCAGTATTTC.